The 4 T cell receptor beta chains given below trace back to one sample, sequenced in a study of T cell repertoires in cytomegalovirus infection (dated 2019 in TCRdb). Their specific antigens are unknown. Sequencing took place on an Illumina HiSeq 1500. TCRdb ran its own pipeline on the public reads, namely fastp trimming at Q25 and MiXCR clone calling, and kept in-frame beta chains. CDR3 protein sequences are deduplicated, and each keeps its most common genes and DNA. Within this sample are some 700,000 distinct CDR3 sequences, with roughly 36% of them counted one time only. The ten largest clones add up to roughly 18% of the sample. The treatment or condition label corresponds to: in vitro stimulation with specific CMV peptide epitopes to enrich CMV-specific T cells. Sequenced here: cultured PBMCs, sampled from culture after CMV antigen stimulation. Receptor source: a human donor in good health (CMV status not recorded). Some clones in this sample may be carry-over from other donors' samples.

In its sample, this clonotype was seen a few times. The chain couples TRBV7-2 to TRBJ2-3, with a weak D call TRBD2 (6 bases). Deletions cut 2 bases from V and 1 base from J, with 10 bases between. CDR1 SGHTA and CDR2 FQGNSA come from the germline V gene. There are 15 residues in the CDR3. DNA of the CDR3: TGTGCCAGCAGCTTACCCCGCGGGGGCACAGATACGCAGTATTTT. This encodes CASSLPRGGTDTQYF. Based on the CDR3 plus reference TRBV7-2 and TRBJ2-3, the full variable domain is GAGVSQSPSNKVTEKGKDVELRCDPISGHTALYWYRQSLGQGLEFLIYFQGNSAPDKSGLPSDRFSAERTGGSVSTLTIQRTQQEDSAVYLCASSLPRGGTDTQYFGPGTRLTVL.

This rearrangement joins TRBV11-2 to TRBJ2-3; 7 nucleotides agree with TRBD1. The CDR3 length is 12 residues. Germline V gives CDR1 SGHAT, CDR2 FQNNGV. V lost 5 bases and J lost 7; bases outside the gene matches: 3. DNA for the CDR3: TGTGCCAGCAGCGTACAGGGGAATACGCAGTATTTT. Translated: CASSVQGNTQYF.

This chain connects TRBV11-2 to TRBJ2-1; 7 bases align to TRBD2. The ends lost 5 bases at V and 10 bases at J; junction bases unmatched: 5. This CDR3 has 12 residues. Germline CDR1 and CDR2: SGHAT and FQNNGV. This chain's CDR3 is CASSHSAGEQFF. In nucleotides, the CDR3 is TGTGCCAGCAGCCACTCAGCGGGAGAGCAGTTCTTC.

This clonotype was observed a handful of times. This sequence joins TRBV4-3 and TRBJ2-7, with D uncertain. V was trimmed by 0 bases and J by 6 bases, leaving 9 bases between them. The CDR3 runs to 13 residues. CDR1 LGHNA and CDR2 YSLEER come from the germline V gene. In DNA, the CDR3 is TGCGCCAGCAGCCAAGATGGGCAGAGCGAGCAGTACTTC. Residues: CASSQDGQSEQYF.